The entry below gives a single T cell receptor (beta chain) sequence along with its context. The data originate from a study of blood T cell repertoires in COVID-19. Trimming removed 0 bases at V and 4 bases at J, with 17 bases between. This CDR3 spans 16 amino acids. Germline CDR1 and CDR2: SGHRS and YFSETQ. Measured with immunoSEQ multiplex PCR; TCRdb has only the in-frame clones, and not every one. The sample shows roughly 350,000 clones, around 89% of them seen only once. Sequenced input: peripheral blood. This TCR was sampled from a woman between 50 and 59 years old with active or convalescent COVID-19. The chain carries TRBV5-1 and TRBJ2-7; the D gene is possibly TRBD2 (5 bases). The CDR3 DNA reads TGCGCCAGCAGCTTGGAATTTCCGGGGAATTTATACGAGCAGTACTTC. Translation: CASSLEFPGNLYEQYF.